The 19 T cell receptor beta chains below come from one sample, sequenced in a study of blood T cell repertoires in COVID-19. Assay used: immunoSEQ multiplex PCR; TCRdb lists only in-frame clones, some missing. The sample shows approximately 90,000 clones, approximately 86% of them seen only once. The specimen was peripheral blood. The receptor source for this set is an elderly man with active or convalescent COVID-19.

This clone was counted only a few times. The J gene is TRBJ2-5, the V gene TRBV25-1; weak D call: TRBD1 (6 bases). This CDR3 is built from 14 residues. Germline assignment: CDR1 MGHDK and CDR2 SYGVNS. V was pared by 3 bases and J by 5 bases, with 13 bases between. The CDR3 loop is CASSEGASFETQYF. The CDR3 DNA reads as TGTGCCAGCAGTGAGGGGGCGAGTTTCGAGACCCAGTACTTC.

The gene calls are TRBV5-1 and TRBJ2-7; a possible D gene is TRBD1 (7 bases). V was pared by 0 bases and J by 4 bases, with 14 bases between. This CDR3 contains 15 residues. Germline-derived CDR1 and CDR2 are SGHRS and YFSETQ. The CDR3 loop is CASSLAPQGTYEQYF. CDR3 nucleotide sequence: TGCGCCAGCAGCTTGGCCCCACAGGGGACTTACGAGCAGTACTTC.

CDR3 protein: CASSPQGGPTYEQYF. The CDR3 region has the DNA TGTGCCAGCAGTCCCCAGGGGGGTCCAACCTACGAGCAGTACTTC. The chain has TRBV28 and TRBJ2-7, with TRBD1 as a possible D gene (7 bases). Germline CDR1 and CDR2: MDHEN and SYDVKM. V was trimmed by 5 bases and J by 2 bases, leaving 16 bases between them. The CDR3 has 15 amino acids. Variable domain in full (rest from reference TRBV28 and TRBJ2-7): DVKVTQSSRYLVKRTGEKVFLECVQDMDHENMFWYRQDPGLGLRLIYFSYDVKMKEKGDIPEGYSVSREKKERFSLILESASTNQTSMYLCASSPQGGPTYEQYFGPGTRLTVT.

Only a few counts were recorded for this clone. V usage is TRBV28 and J usage is TRBJ1-2, with D possibly matching TRBD1 (5 bases). The germline V gene has CDR1 MDHEN and CDR2 SYDVKM. This CDR3 spans 13 amino acids. V was cut by 2 bases and J by 8 bases, with 12 bases left in between. In nucleotides, the CDR3 is TGTGCCAGCAGTTTACGGCAGGGTCGCGGCTACACCTTC. This codes for CASSLRQGRGYTF.

This clone was seen a single time. This chain uses TRBV5-1 with TRBJ2-3; perhaps TRBD2 as D (5 bases). The length of the CDR3 is 14 residues. Germline V gene lookup returns CDR1 SGHRS and CDR2 YFSETQ. The V end lost 2 bases, the J end lost 2 bases, and 9 bases lay between the germline ends. The CDR3 here is CASSFATNTDTQYF. CDR3 in DNA: TGCGCCAGCAGCTTCGCGACTAACACAGATACGCAGTATTTT.

CDR3 in DNA: TGTGCCAGCAGCGTCAGCCCCGGGACGAACACCGGGGAGCTGTTTTTT. It codes for CASSVSPGTNTGELFF. This rearrangement joins TRBV9 to TRBJ2-2, with D possibly being TRBD2 (5 bases). Trimming cost V 2 bases and J 0 bases, with 11 bases left between them. The CDR3 runs to 16 residues. Germline lookup yields CDR1 SGDLS and CDR2 YYNGEE.

The chain uses TRBV28 and TRBJ2-1; 10 bases align to TRBD2. After removal of 6 bases from V and 6 bases from J, the junction contained 11 bases not matched to a gene. The V gene's germline CDR1 is MDHEN and CDR2 SYDVKM. The CDR3 has 16 residues. The CDR3 sequence is CASRGASGRAVNEQFF. CDR3 DNA sequence: TGTGCCAGCAGAGGAGCCAGCGGGAGGGCCGTCAATGAGCAGTTCTTC.

V is TRBV23-1 and J is TRBJ2-1, with D uncertain. TRBV23-1 is an open reading frame, and its role is uncertain. The CDR3 is made up of 13 amino acids. With 7 bases removed from V and 11 bases from J, the gap between germline ends came to 18 bases. DNA of the CDR3: TGCGCCAGCACCCCGAGGCCTTCCGTAAAGCAGTTCTTC. This encodes CASTPRPSVKQFF.

Worth noting for this clone: One end of the junction does not line up with germline, which may come from a read error. This rearrangement joins TRBV14 to TRBJ1-1; TRBD1 aligns across 10 bases. Germline values: CDR1 SGHDN, CDR2 FVKESK. The CDR3 runs to 12 residues. This chain's CDR3 is CASSQLGQGPIF. The DNA of the CDR3 is TGTGCCAGCAGCCAACTGGGACAGGGGCCCATCTTT.

This rearrangement joins TRBV9 to TRBJ2-3; TRBD2 matches at 9 bases. The length of the CDR3 is 16 residues. The J segment lost 7 bases and the V segment lost 3 bases, leaving 12 bases of the junction unmatched. Germline V gives CDR1 SGDLS, CDR2 YYNGEE. CDR3 amino acids: CASSEYLAGVSHTQYF. The CDR3, as DNA: TGTGCCAGCAGCGAATACTTAGCGGGAGTGTCGCATACGCAGTATTTT.

The chain recombines TRBV24-1 with TRBJ2-3; weak D call: TRBD1 (6 bases). Germline CDR1 and CDR2: KGHDR and SFDVKD. Trimming removed 9 bases from V and 3 bases from J, with 9 bases in between. The CDR3 has 12 residues. The CDR3 loop reads CATRDTTDTQYF. The CDR3 nucleotides read TGTGCCACCCGGGACACTACAGATACGCAGTATTTT.

This clone was seen once. The rearrangement uses TRBV27 and TRBJ2-1; 9 bases line up with TRBD2. The trim removed 5 bases at V and 8 bases at J, leaving 4 bases unmatched. The CDR3 runs 13 residues. Germline CDR1 and CDR2: MNHEY and SMNVEV (reference sequence). The CDR3 sequence is CASSLREGDEQFF. Written as DNA, the CDR3 is TGTGCCAGCAGTCTGCGGGAGGGGGATGAGCAGTTCTTC.

The V and J genes are TRBV27 and TRBJ2-5, with D maybe TRBD2 (5 bases). The germline V gene has CDR1 MNHEY and CDR2 SMNVEV (reference sequence). Trimming stripped 2 bases from V and 3 bases from J, with 7 bases between. The CDR3 is 13 amino acids. CDR3 sequence (DNA): TGTGCCAGCAGTTTAGTGGGAGAAGAGACCCAGTACTTC. It encodes CASSLVGEETQYF.

The gene calls are TRBV10-3 and TRBJ1-6, with a possible D match to TRBD1 (5 bases). Germline V gene sequence: CDR1 ENHRY, CDR2 SYGVKD. The V and J ends lost 3 bases and 5 bases respectively, with 8 bases between them. The CDR3 is 14 residues long. The CDR3 DNA sequence: TGTGCCATCAGTGAACAGGTGAATAATTCACCCCTCCACTTT. This translates into CAISEQVNNSPLHF.

The gene calls are TRBV5-1 and TRBJ2-1; D is perhaps TRBD1 (6 bases). V lost 0 bases and J 14 bases, leaving 12 bases between the germline ends. Per the germline V gene, CDR1 is SGHRS and CDR2 is YFSETQ. This CDR3 is 12 amino acids long. The CDR3 spells CASSLVGTNEFF. As DNA, the CDR3 is TGCGCCAGCAGCTTGGTCGGGACAAATGAGTTCTTC.

In this sample, this clone turned up once. The V call is TRBV11-2, the J call TRBJ2-2; 9 bases align to TRBD1. Germline CDR1 is SGHAT and CDR2 is FQNNGV. The CDR3 consists of 17 residues. V gave up 2 bases and J gave up 7 bases; unmatched junction bases: 11. The CDR3 is CASSLRWDRVFGGELFF. In nucleotides, the CDR3 is TGTGCCAGCAGCTTACGTTGGGACAGGGTTTTTGGCGGGGAGCTGTTTTTT.

This clone has a single count. The chain couples TRBV14 to TRBJ2-1; the match to TRBD2 covers 7 bases. CDR1 is SGHDN and CDR2 is FVKESK in the germline V gene. The J segment lost 8 bases and the V segment lost 4 bases, leaving 17 bases of the junction unmatched. The CDR3 loop spans 17 amino acids. The CDR3 sequence is CASSPLTWAGAVHEQFF. CDR3 in DNA: TGTGCCAGCAGCCCCCTAACCTGGGCGGGAGCCGTCCATGAGCAGTTCTTC. The full variable domain, rest sourced from reference TRBV14 and TRBJ2-1, is EAGVTQFPSHSVIEKGQTVTLRCDPISGHDNLYWYRRVMGKEIKFLLHFVKESKQDESGMPNNRFLAERTGGTYSTLKVQPAELEDSGVYFCASSPLTWAGAVHEQFFGPGTRLTVL.

The chain employs TRBV6-6 and TRBJ2-7, with 11 bases lining up with TRBD2. Germline CDR1 MNHNY, CDR2 SVGAGI (reference sequence). This CDR3 region has 15 residues. The V and J ends lost 5 bases and 7 bases, in that order; junction bases with no gene match: 10. CDR3 bases: TGTGCCAGCAGTACGCCACTAGCGGGAGTGCGAGAGCAGTACTTC. Encoded protein: CASSTPLAGVREQYF.

This rearrangement joins TRBV5-6 to TRBJ2-7; tentative D call: TRBD2 (7 bases). The V gene's germline CDR1 is SGHDT and CDR2 YYEEEE. The CDR3 covers 13 residues. V was cut by 10 bases and J by 6 bases, with 20 bases left in between. DNA for the CDR3: TGTGCCGGGGGCCGGGGGGTCCTGGGCGAGCAGTACTTC. Translated, it gives CAGGRGVLGEQYF.